The source of this T cell receptor beta chain is a study of cytomegalovirus exposure and HLA in healthy donors. Study outcomes and limitations: As confirmed in vitro, three CMV-associated chains were specific for CMV antigens. Per published reports, the classifier diagnosed cytomegalovirus status with high specificity and sensitivity.

V was shortened by 2 bases and J by 3 bases, with 8 bases between the two germline ends. Germline CDR1 SGHRS, CDR2 YFSETQ. This CDR3 spans 14 amino acids. Worth noting for this clone: Its antigen is not identified.

Data came from immunoSEQ multiplex PCR; TCRdb stores just in-frame clones and leaves some out. The table records around 200,000 clones, roughly 84% of them present only once. Sequenced sample: PBMCs. This rearrangement joins TRBV5-1 to TRBJ2-2; the D is unclear. The receptor's source is a woman between 18 and 29 years old in good health and CMV-seropositive. CDR3 in amino acids: CASSFPSDTGELFF. DNA for the CDR3: TGCGCCAGCAGCTTCCCCTCGGACACCGGGGAGCTGTTTTTT.